This T cell receptor beta chain was profiled in a study of cytomegalovirus exposure and HLA in healthy donors (dated by TCRdb to about 2017). Background on the whole study: An earlier analysis of some 550 of the donors reported roughly 270 Gb of sequence data and around 120 million unique TCR beta sequences from around 200 million T cells. Across under 500 genotyped donors of the cohort, an average of approximately 200,000 unique TCR beta nucleotide sequences per donor were sequenced, and 15% to 20% of those sequences were non-productive. Along with the roughly 700-subject first cohort, a separate validation cohort of over a hundred different subjects was used. Several DR-DQ haplotypes were treated as single units for association and clustering because of strong linkage in the cohort. To study patterns of TCR occurrence, a later analysis re-analyzed previously published TCR beta repertoires from 666 donors and added high-resolution HLA genotyping. To decide whether each TCR beta V gene segment behaved as functional or pseudogenic, an earlier analysis of 587 of the donors relied on high-throughput TCR beta sequencing. HLA typing covered class I and class II loci at four-digit resolution. In a later genetic analysis, genome-wide SNP genotypes for about three fifths of the roughly 670 donors were used, and that subset was treated as a discovery cohort. Every discovery cohort repertoire had been produced on one sequencing platform. The T cell repertoires of 700 or so subjects were profiled by immunosequencing and related to cytomegalovirus serostatus. The later analysis used no new phenotypic data to find candidate immune exposures, relying instead on TCR beta sequences and their occurrence across donors. The aim of the study was to test whether cataloging public T cell receptors could identify signatures of past pathogen exposure. The genetic ancestry cluster associated with self-reported Caucasian donors included about four fifths of the roughly 410 genotyped donors. Donor age, sex, ethnicity and CMV serostatus were collected together with the repertoire data. To predict cytomegalovirus infection status, the study brought together high-throughput TCR immunosequencing, statistical association of individual TCRs with disease status, and machine learning. The number of donors typed differed by locus, with roughly 629-640 for A, B, C, DRB1 and DQB1, roughly 550 for DQA1, 600 to 610 for DPA1, and 400 to 490 for DPB1. Roughly 300 gigabases of sequencing data and 91 million or so unique TCR sequences made up an early release that covered around 640 HLA-typed donors. Results and caveats for the whole study, not just this receptor: In a later analysis, TCR association rates were found to vary across HLA loci, with the most associated TCRs seen for DRB1 alleles and the fewest for HLA-C alleles. Because HLA typing was missing for some donors at each locus, association tests included only the typed subset. An earlier analysis of some 590 of the donors showed that most TCR beta V segments appeared in productive rearrangements either about 87% or about 30% of the time, which broadly matched IMGT annotations. According to a later genetic analysis, donors in an Asian-associated ancestry cluster had fewer N-insertions in productive TCRs than the approximately 650-donor mean. A total of 150 to 200 TCR beta chains were listed by the study as associated with cytomegalovirus. In a later analysis, some 18,000 TCR beta sequences were associated with specific HLA alleles at a false discovery rate of 0.05. An association between a missense DCLRE1C variant and V-gene and J-gene trimming of TCR beta chains was found in a later genetic analysis and replicated in an independent cohort. The classifier was reported to diagnose cytomegalovirus status with high specificity and sensitivity in both the original and validation cohorts. Several of the top co-occurrence clusters appeared to be linked to parvovirus B19, influenza, CMV and Epstein-Barr virus, according to a later analysis. Correlated functional status among segregating V segments might be attributable to linkage disequilibrium, but an unknown experimental factor could not be ruled out. It was suggested by the authors that the approach could potentially be generalized to other disease states and immunological phenotypes. A later analysis found that HLA-associated TCR beta chains were more clonally expanded and had lower generation probabilities than equally common non-associated chains. A later analysis found that most CMV-associated TCR beta chains appeared HLA-restricted, with HLA associations seemingly driven largely by CMV exposure. Immune exposure information for the cohort was limited to CMV serostatus. Most TCR sequences were seen in very few donors, while some public TCRs were found in many individuals. Sequencing depth was assumed to be roughly uniform across donors in the presence/absence analyses, though that assumption may not hold. When HLA alleles, especially DR and DQ, strongly co-occurred, TCR associations were difficult to assign to individual alleles. A group of highly shared sequence variants was considered likely to be a technical artifact of the sequencing pipeline. This cohort had only TCR beta chains sequenced, and the lack of alpha or paired-chain data limited which features could be detected. In vitro tests confirmed that a few of the cytomegalovirus-associated TCR beta chains recognize cytomegalovirus antigens. A further reported finding was that TCR beta sequences accurately predicted the HLA-A and HLA-B alleles for most subjects in the first cohort. About 17 rarely observed V segments, including chromosome 9 orphons, were excluded from the earlier analysis of several hundred of the donors because counts were too low.

In its sample, this clone was seen once. Its antigen remains undetermined. Per-base qualities were not stored, and no clone one base away is much larger. The library relied on the immunoSEQ multiplex PCR assay. For the multiplex PCR, a mixture combining 60 forward primers for TCR Vbeta segments and 13 reverse primers for TCR Jbeta segments was used. The CDR3 region of rearranged TCR beta genes was amplified from genomic DNA by a multiplex PCR assay. On the Illumina HiSeq System, the amplified TCR beta libraries were sequenced as 87-base-pair reads. The source study handled its data this way. A later analysis counted some 80 million unique TCR beta chains across the 500 to 850 repertoires, and some 12 million of these chains were shared by at least two donors. Raw reads were error-corrected and collapsed into unique sequences by a nearest-neighbor algorithm in which closely related sequences were merged to remove PCR and sequencing errors. CDR3 sequences were aligned to IMGT reference sequences to assign V, D and J gene segments. Each retained sequence needed at least a six-nucleotide match to both a V gene segment and a J gene segment. Rearrangements were classified as productive when the CDR3 lacked stop codons and remained in frame with V and J, and all other rearrangements were classified as non-productive. CDR3 was defined by IMGT convention, running from the second conserved V-encoded cysteine to the conserved J-encoded phenylalanine. The earlier analysis of some 580 of the donors excluded any sequence lacking an unambiguous match to a single V gene segment. An earlier analysis of fewer than 650 of the donors classified V segments as functional when productive rearrangements were above 56.7% and as segregating when the standard deviation between donors was above 5%. A statistical classification framework was developed to diagnose cytomegalovirus status using the catalog of TCR beta chain sequences. In a later analysis, TCR nucleotide sequences were compared against IMGT/GENE-DB human TR gene sequences so that V and J genes could be assigned. In a later analysis, CDR3 sequences and most-parsimonious VDJ recombination scenarios were assigned using the TCRdist pipeline. In a later analysis, each TCR beta chain was defined by its CDR3 amino acid sequence together with its V-gene family, and reads lacking a unique V-gene family were excluded. In a later analysis, 500 to 700 highly shared, low-generation-probability nucleotide sequences were removed to address suspected cross-contamination and a sequencing artifact. In a later analysis, a clonal expansion index was calculated for each public chain from normalized within-repertoire ranks of inferred template counts. In a later analysis, generation probabilities were computed with a VDJ recombination model fitted to out-of-frame rearrangements, and the resulting probabilities were checked against IGoR. In a later analysis, hypergeometric tests were used to score TCR-TCR, TCR-HLA and TCR-CMV co-occurrence, with a repertoire-size bias correction applied to TCR pairs. False discovery rates were estimated in a later analysis by permuting HLA or CMV assignments 20 times. In a later analysis, co-occurring TCRs were grouped with DBSCAN, and TCRdist sequence similarity was added when clustering was performed within HLA-allele-positive subsets. Repertoires with fewer than 30,000 or more than 120,000 public chains, plus five repertoires with anomalous nucleotide sharing, were excluded from co-occurrence clustering. The clones in this table, taken by TCRdb from immuneACCESS, are in-frame only. Not every clone is retained; where verified, under half of the shortfall comes from an unresolved V gene, and the cause of the rest is unknown. That table is the source of V, J and clone size, and D and trimming were worked out from the DNA. Recorded for this sample are about 180,000 clones; approximately 80% of them occurred a single time. 2% to 2.5% of the sample is held by the ten biggest clonotypes.

The cohort was made up of around 720 healthy bone marrow donors. At the time of sampling, all cohort members were nominally healthy, though unrecorded immune exposures were likely present. The donor was CMV seronegative and was included in the group of several hundred seronegative cohort members. A peripheral blood sample was collected from each donor, and TCR beta sequencing was performed on peripheral blood mononuclear cells. The Qiagen DNeasy Blood Extraction Kit was used to extract genomic DNA from the blood cell samples. The sequencing input was PBMCs. This clonotype was obtained from a woman aged 25 to 39 in good health and CMV-seronegative.

This receptor carries the CDR3 CASSLGTGEQYF. In nucleotide form, the sequence is TGTGCCAGCAGCTTAGGGACAGGCGAGCAGTACTTC. Here the chain combines TRBV7-9 and TRBJ2-7; 7 bases in the junction line up with TRBD1. Taken from cysteine to phenylalanine, the CDR3 has 12 residues. CDR3 DNA only is kept here, 36 bases in frame from base 1. The germline V gene (reference sequence) supplies CDR1 SEHNR and CDR2 FQNEAQ. V is cut back by 1 base and J by 6 bases, with 0 bases in the junction unmatched.